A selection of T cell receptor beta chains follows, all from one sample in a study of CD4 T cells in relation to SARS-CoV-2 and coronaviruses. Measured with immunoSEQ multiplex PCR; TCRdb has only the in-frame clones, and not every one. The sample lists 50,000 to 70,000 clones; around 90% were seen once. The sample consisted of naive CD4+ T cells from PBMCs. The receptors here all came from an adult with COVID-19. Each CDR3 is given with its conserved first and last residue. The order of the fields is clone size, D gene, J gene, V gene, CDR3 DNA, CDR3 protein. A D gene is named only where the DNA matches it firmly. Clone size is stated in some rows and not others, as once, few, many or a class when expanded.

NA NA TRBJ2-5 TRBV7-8 TGTGCCAGCAGCTTAGAGATACGGGTTGGAGAGACCCAGTACTTC CASSLEIRVGETQYF
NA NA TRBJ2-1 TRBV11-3 TGTGCCAGCAGCTTAGAGAGGACAGAACACAATGAGCAGTTCTTC CASSLERTEHNEQFF
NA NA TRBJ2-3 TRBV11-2 TGTGCCAGCAGCCCTCTCGGCACTAGCACAGATACGCAGTATTTT CASSPLGTSTDTQYF
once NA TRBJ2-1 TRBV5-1 TGCGCCAGCAGCGACGAGAGATACCGGAGGAACCCCCACAATGAGCAGTTCTTC CASSDERYRRNPHNEQFF
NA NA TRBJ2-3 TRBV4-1 TGCGCCAGCAGCCAAGATAGACCTGGCGGAGGCAGCACAGATACGCAGTATTTT CASSQDRPGGGSTDTQYF
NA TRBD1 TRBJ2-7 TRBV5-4 TGTGCCAGCAGCTCCGACAGGGGGTCCTACGAGCAGTACTTC CASSSDRGSYEQYF
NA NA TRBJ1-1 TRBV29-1 TGCAGCCCCCCAGCGGGGACTGAAGCTTTCTTT CSPPAGTEAFF
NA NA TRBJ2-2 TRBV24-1 TGTGCCACCAGTGATTTGTCCCGCGGCCCGAACACCGGGGAGCTGTTTTTT CATSDLSRGPNTGELFF
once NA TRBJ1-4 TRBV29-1 TGCAGCGTTGGTACTGAGAATGAAAAACTGTTTTTT CSVGTENEKLFF
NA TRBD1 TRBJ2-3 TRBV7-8 TGTGCCAGCCGGACAGGGCCCCGAAAATACGATACGCAGTATTTT CASRTGPRKYDTQYF
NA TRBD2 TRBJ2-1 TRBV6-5 TGTGCCAGCAGGACTAGCGGGAGCTCCTACAATGAGCAGTTCTTC CASRTSGSSYNEQFF
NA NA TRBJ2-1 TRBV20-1 TGCAGTGCTCGTAGTAGCTCTCGGCGGTTCTTC CSARSSSRRFF
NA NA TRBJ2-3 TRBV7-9 TGTGCCAGCTCCCCTAGCAACCCAGATACGCAGTATTTT CASSPSNPDTQYF
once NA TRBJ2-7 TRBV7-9 TGTGCCAGCAGCCCCTTTGGAACAGGGCACGAGCAGTACTTC CASSPFGTGHEQYF
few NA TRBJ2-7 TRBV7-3 TGTGCCAGCAGCGTCCAAGGGCTCCACGAGCAGTACTTC CASSVQGLHEQYF
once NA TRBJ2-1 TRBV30 TGTGCCTGGAGTGTGAAGGGGACAAGCCTCAATGAGCAGTTCTTC CAWSVKGTSLNEQFF
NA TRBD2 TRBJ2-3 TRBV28 TGTGCCAGCAGCGCCAGCGGGGGCACAGATACGCAGTATTTT CASSASGGTDTQYF
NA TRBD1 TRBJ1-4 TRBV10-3 TGTGCCATCAGTGATCCCGACAGGGTACGCGAAAAACTGTTTTTT CAISDPDRVREKLFF
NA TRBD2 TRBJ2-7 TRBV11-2 TGTGCCAGCAGCTTAATGTGGGAGGGGTCCTACGAGCAGTACTTC CASSLMWEGSYEQYF
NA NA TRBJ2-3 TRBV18 TGTGCCAGCTCACTAAGTACAGATACGCAGTATTTT CASSLSTDTQYF
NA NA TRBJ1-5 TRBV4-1 TGCGCCAGCAGCCAAGATCGCCAGGATCAGCCCCAGCATTTT CASSQDRQDQPQHF
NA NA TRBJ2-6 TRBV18 TGTGCCAGCGCTTCCTCTGGGGCCAACGTCCTGACTTTC CASASSGANVLTF
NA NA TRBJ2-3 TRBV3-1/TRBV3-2 TGTGCCAGCAGCCTAAGAGGGACAGATACGCAGTATTTT CASSLRGTDTQYF
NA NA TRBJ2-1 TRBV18 TGTGCCAGCTCACCTCGGGGATATGGTTACAATGAGCAGTTCTTC CASSPRGYGYNEQFF
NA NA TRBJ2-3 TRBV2 TGTGCCAGCAAAGGGACAGATACGCAGTATTTT CASKGTDTQYF
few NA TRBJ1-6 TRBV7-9 TGTGCCAGCAGCTTAGTGTCCGGGACCGGGGGTAATTCACCCCTCCACTTT CASSLVSGTGGNSPLHF
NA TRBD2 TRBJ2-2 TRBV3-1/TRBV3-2 TGTGCCAGCAGCCAAGTTTATGATCTGACTAGCGCAACGAACACCGGGGAGCTGTTTTTT CASSQVYDLTSATNTGELFF